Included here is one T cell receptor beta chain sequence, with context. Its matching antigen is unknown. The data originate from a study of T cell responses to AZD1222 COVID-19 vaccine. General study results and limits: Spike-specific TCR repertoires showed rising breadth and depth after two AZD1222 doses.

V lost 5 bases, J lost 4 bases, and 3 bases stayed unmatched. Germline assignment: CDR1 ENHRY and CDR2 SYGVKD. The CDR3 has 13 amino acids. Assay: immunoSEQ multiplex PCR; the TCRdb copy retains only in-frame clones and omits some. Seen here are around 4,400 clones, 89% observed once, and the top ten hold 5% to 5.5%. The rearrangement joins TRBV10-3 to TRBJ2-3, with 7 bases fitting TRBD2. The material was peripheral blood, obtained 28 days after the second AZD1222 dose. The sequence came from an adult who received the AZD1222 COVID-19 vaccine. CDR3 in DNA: TGTGCCATCAGTAACGGACTAGCAGATACGCAGTATTTT. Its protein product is CAISNGLADTQYF.